A single sample is the source of the 21 T cell receptor beta chains below, sequenced in a study of blood T cell repertoires in COVID-19 (TCRdb year 2020). The protocol used for the library was the immunoSEQ multiplex PCR assay. TCRdb provides this immuneACCESS table in a form limited to in-frame rearrangements. Some clones are lacking; in checked studies, under half of them reflect an unresolved V gene, and why the rest are absent is not known. Recorded for this sample are 15,000 to 20,000 clones; 77% of them occurred a single time. Roughly 15% of the sample rests with the top ten. The sequenced sample consisted of peripheral blood. The origin of the receptors is a man between 65 and 85 years old with COVID-19, enrolled during active disease.

This clone was seen only a few times. The chain couples TRBV19 to TRBJ1-5; D gene ambiguous. Trimming took 7 bases from V and 3 from J, leaving 10 bases between them. The CDR3 spans 13 residues. The germline CDR1 and CDR2 sequences are LNHDA and SQIVND (reference sequence). The CDR3 loop reads CASTTVPNQPQHF. DNA of the CDR3: TGTGCCAGTACTACAGTCCCCAATCAGCCCCAGCATTTT.

This rearrangement joins TRBV4-3 to TRBJ2-7; 10 bases align to TRBD2. Germline V gene lookup returns CDR1 LGHNA and CDR2 YSLEER. V lost 0 bases and J lost 0; bases outside the gene matches: 2. The CDR3 sequence is 16 residues long. The CDR3 bases are TGCGCCAGCAGCCAAGAACTAGCGGGGTACTCCTACGAGCAGTACTTC. Translating gives CASSQELAGYSYEQYF.

The chain combines TRBV7-6 with TRBJ1-5, with 8 bases identical to TRBD1. J was trimmed by 7 bases and V by 5 bases; bases with no gene match: 7. The CDR3 runs 14 residues. CDR1 and CDR2 from the germline V gene are SGHVS and FNYEAQ. The CDR3 protein is CASSRQGRGQPQHF. The CDR3 coding sequence is TGTGCCAGCAGCCGACAGGGGAGAGGGCAGCCCCAGCATTTT.

J is TRBJ1-2 and V is TRBV11-2; 7 bases are a match to TRBD1. Germline CDR1 and CDR2: SGHAT and FQNNGV. The CDR3 covers 14 residues. Trimming at V came to 1 base and at J to 6 bases, leaving 5 bases not matched to a gene. The CDR3: CASSLVGGAHGYTF. In nucleotides, the CDR3 is TGTGCCAGCAGCTTAGTAGGGGGCGCCCATGGCTACACCTTC.

The V call is TRBV6-5, the J call TRBJ1-1; 7 bases agree with TRBD1. Germline V gene data show CDR1 as MNHEY and CDR2 as SVGAGI. J gave up 5 bases and V 6 bases, and 12 bases lay outside the gene matches. The CDR3 covers 15 residues. DNA for the CDR3: TGTGCCAGCAGGTCAACAGGGGCCTCCGGGACTGAAGCTTTCTTT. This gives the protein CASRSTGASGTEAFF.

J is TRBJ2-7 and V is TRBV15, with TRBD1 matching over 9 bases. The CDR3 extends over 19 amino acids. The junction had 20 bases not matched to a gene; V was cut back by 2 bases and J by 6 bases. Germline-derived CDR1 and CDR2 are LNHNV and YYDKDF (reference sequence). The CDR3 coding sequence is TGTGCCACCAGCAGAAAAATGCGGGGGCAACCGGGACAGGGTCTCGAGCAGTACTTC. Protein: CATSRKMRGQPGQGLEQYF.

DNA for the CDR3: TGTGCCAGCAGTCGTAGCTCCTACGAGCAGTACTTC. Translation gives CASSRSSYEQYF. The gene calls are TRBV6-2 or TRBV6-3 and TRBJ2-7; D ambiguous. The germline gives CDR1 MNHEY, CDR2 SVGEGT. There are 12 residues in the CDR3. Trimming removed 5 bases from V and 0 bases from J, with 5 bases in between.

This rearrangement joins TRBV20-1 to TRBJ2-7; no definite D call. CDR3 length: 11 residues. CDR1 DFQATT and CDR2 SNEGSKA come from the germline V gene (reference sequence). Trimming stripped 2 bases from V and 3 bases from J, with 5 bases between. The CDR3 reads CSARSLYEQYF. In DNA form, the CDR3 reads TGCAGTGCTAGATCCCTCTACGAGCAGTACTTC.

The rearrangement links TRBV19 to TRBJ2-7; D not certain. V was shortened by 6 bases and J by 3 bases, with 15 bases between the two germline ends. Germline V gene sequence: CDR1 LNHDA, CDR2 SQIVND (reference sequence). The length of the CDR3 is 14 residues. CDR3 DNA sequence: TGTGCCAGTAGACCGGGTCACCCTTACTACGAGCAGTACTTC. It specifies CASRPGHPYYEQYF.

The chain is built from TRBV28 and TRBJ1-6; TRBD1 agrees at 10 bases. From germline, CDR1 is MDHEN and CDR2 SYDVKM. Trimming cost V 4 bases and J 13 bases; bases outside gene matches: 10. The length of the CDR3 is 15 residues. CDR3 DNA: TGTGCCAGCAGTTCCTCCGGGACAGGGGTCCGGCCCCTCCACTTT. Residues: CASSSSGTGVRPLHF.

The chain employs TRBV27 and TRBJ1-2; 7 nucleotides match TRBD1. Per the germline V gene, CDR1 is MNHEY and CDR2 is SMNVEV (reference sequence). The J segment lost 5 bases and the V segment lost 6 bases, leaving 12 bases of the junction unmatched. This CDR3 has 15 residues. The CDR3 reads CASRLLFRDSYGYTF. The CDR3 DNA follows: TGTGCCAGCAGACTTCTTTTTCGGGACAGTTATGGCTACACCTTC.

V and J are TRBV5-1 and TRBJ1-2; TRBD1 aligns across 7 bases. V gave up 4 bases and J gave up 5 bases; unmatched junction bases: 11. CDR1 is SGHRS, CDR2 YFSETQ, per germline. CDR3 length: 15 residues. This chain's CDR3 is CASSVQTGQFYGYTF. The CDR3 region has the DNA TGCGCCAGCAGCGTTCAGACGGGACAGTTTTATGGCTACACCTTC.

The chain combines TRBV5-4 with TRBJ2-7; 9 bases line up with TRBD1. Per germline, CDR1 SGHNT and CDR2 YYREEE (reference sequence). This CDR3 spans 13 amino acids. The ends lost 0 bases at V and 12 bases at J; junction bases unmatched: 7. DNA of the CDR3: TGTGCCAGCAGCTTGGGGACAGGGGAACGTAGGTACTTC. Protein: CASSLGTGERRYF.

The CDR3 protein is CAISELRSGNTIYF. CDR3 nucleotide sequence: TGTGCCATCAGTGAGCTTAGAAGCGGAAACACCATATATTTT. The chain links TRBV10-3 to TRBJ1-3; the D is unclear. This CDR3 contains 14 residues. Germline CDR1 is ENHRY and CDR2 is SYGVKD. Trimming removed 2 bases at V and 4 bases at J, with 9 bases between.

CDR3 nucleotides: TGTGCCAGCAACGATGGGACAGACAATCAGCCCCAGCATTTT. The encoded protein is CASNDGTDNQPQHF. V is TRBV9 and J is TRBJ1-5; TRBD1 matches at 7 bases. V was clipped by 6 bases and J by 3 bases; unmatched bases: 6. CDR3 length equals 14 residues. Germline CDR1 and CDR2: SGDLS and YYNGEE.

The rearrangement links TRBV24-1 to TRBJ2-2, with D possibly TRBD2 on 6 matching bases. Germline CDR1 is KGHDR and CDR2 is SFDVKD. This CDR3 has 20 residues. Trimming stripped 4 bases from V and 1 base from J, with 24 bases between. CDR3 coding DNA: TGTGCCACCAGTGACCATGCCGTTTCTTCTGCGGGGCGGAACACCGGGGAGCTGTTTTTT. It yields the protein CATSDHAVSSAGRNTGELFF.

This clone was found a few times. The chain combines TRBV7-2 with TRBJ1-2; 7 bases are a match to TRBD1. The CDR3 is 14 amino acids. V trimming: 4 bases; J trimming: 3 bases; junction bases outside the gene matches: 5. The germline CDR1 and CDR2 sequences are SGHTA and FQGNSA. CDR3 DNA: TGTGCCAGCAGCTCGGACAGGCGAGACTATGGCTACACCTTC. It translates to CASSSDRRDYGYTF.

This clone was picked up a small number of times. The chain joins TRBV3-1 (or the pseudogene TRBV3-2) to TRBJ2-7; 13 bases fit TRBD2. With 4 bases clipped from V and 3 bases from J, the junction kept 3 bases outside the gene matches. The CDR3 consists of 15 residues. From germline, CDR1 is LGHDT and CDR2 YNNKEL (reference sequence). For the CDR3, the DNA is TGTGCCAGCAGCCGGTGGACTAGCGGGGGCTACGAGCAGTACTTC. Protein product: CASSRWTSGGYEQYF.

V is TRBV4-1 and J is TRBJ1-4, with D hard to call. This CDR3 contains 14 residues. Trimming removed 1 base from V and 7 bases from J, with 10 bases in between. From germline, CDR1 is MGHRA and CDR2 YSYEKL. The CDR3 reads CASSQGRSGEKLFF. CDR3 coding DNA: TGCGCCAGCAGCCAAGGGAGGTCGGGTGAAAAACTGTTTTTT.

The chain carries TRBV19 and TRBJ1-4, with no clear D. The V and J ends lost 3 bases and 8 bases respectively, with 13 bases between them. From germline, CDR1 is LNHDA and CDR2 SQIVND (reference sequence). CDR3 length: 14 residues. Here the CDR3 reads CASSIGPRIEKLFF. CDR3 coding DNA: TGTGCCAGTAGTATCGGCCCGAGGATCGAAAAACTGTTTTTT. The complete variable domain, with remaining parts taken from reference TRBV19 and TRBJ1-4, reads DGGITQSPKYLFRKEGQNVTLSCEQNLNHDAMYWYRQDPGQGLRLIYYSQIVNDFQKGDIAEGYSVSREKKESFPLTVTSAQKNPTAFYLCASSIGPRIEKLFFGSGTQLSVL.

V and J are TRBV30 and TRBJ1-2; tentative D call: TRBD1 (6 bases). This CDR3 spans 12 amino acids. The V end was cut by 1 base, the J end by 7 bases, with 10 bases between. Germline V gives CDR1 GTSNPN, CDR2 SVGIG (reference sequence). CDR3 loop: CAWSGGLGGYTF. CDR3 bases: TGTGCCTGGAGTGGGGGGCTAGGTGGCTACACCTTC.